The clone carrying this T cell receptor beta chain is judged large. The source of the sample is a study of spatial heterogeneity in lung cancer. Stated time point: sample taken at primary tumor resection. The authors sequenced whole RNA from tumor, nontumor lung or frozen PBMC without sorting. Individual TCR cDNA molecules each bore their own unique molecular identifier. TCRdb processed the 5' RACE reads anew with MiXCR; each CDR3 protein has one entry. Among a few thousand distinct CDR3 sequences listed, roughly a fifth were seen once. This CDR3 spans 12 amino acids. Germline V gene data show CDR1 as SGHKS and CDR2 as YYEKEE (reference sequence). Trimming took 2 bases from V and 6 from J, leaving 9 bases between them.

The clonotype was recovered from a male donor with early-stage non-small cell lung cancer. Source: PBMCs, taken at surgery. The V gene is TRBV5-5, the J gene TRBJ2-7; D is perhaps TRBD2 (6 bases). Here the CDR3 DNA reads TGTGCCAGCAGCTTTGGGGACTCCGAGCAGTACTTC. Residues: CASSFGDSEQYF.